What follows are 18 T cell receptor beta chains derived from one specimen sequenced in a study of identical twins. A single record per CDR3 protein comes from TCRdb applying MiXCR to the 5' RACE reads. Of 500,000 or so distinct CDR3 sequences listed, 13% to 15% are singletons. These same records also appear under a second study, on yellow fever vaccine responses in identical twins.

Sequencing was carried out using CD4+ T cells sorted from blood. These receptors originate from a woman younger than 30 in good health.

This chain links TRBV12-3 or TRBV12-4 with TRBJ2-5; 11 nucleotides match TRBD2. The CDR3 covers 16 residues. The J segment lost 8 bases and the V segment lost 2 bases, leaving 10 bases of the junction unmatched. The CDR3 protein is CASSLSSSGGAFTQYF. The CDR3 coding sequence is TGTGCCAGCAGTTTATCTAGTAGCGGGGGGGCCTTCACCCAGTACTTC.

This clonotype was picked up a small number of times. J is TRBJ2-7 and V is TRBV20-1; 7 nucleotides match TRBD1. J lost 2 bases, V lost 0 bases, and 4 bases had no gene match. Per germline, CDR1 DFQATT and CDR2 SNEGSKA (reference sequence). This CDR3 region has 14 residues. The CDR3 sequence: CSARDPRGTYEQYF. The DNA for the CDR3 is TGCAGTGCTAGAGATCCCAGGGGGACCTACGAGCAGTACTTC.

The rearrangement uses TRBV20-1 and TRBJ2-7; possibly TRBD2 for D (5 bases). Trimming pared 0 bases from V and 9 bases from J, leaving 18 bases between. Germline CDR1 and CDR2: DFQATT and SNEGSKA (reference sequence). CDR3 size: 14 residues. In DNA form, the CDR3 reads TGCAGTGCTAGAGAAGGAGCTGGGAGTACGAGGCAGTACTTC. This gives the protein CSAREGAGSTRQYF.

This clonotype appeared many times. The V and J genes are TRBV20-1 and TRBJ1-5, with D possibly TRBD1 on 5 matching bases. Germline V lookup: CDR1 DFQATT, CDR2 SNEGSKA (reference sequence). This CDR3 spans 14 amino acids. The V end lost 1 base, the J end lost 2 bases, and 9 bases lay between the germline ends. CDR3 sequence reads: CSARGTGGNQPQHF. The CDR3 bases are TGCAGTGCTAGAGGAACGGGGGGCAATCAGCCCCAGCATTTT.

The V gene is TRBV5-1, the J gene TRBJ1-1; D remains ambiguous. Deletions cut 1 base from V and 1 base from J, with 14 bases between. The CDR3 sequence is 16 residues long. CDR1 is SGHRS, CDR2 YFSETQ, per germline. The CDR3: CASSLTPSDRNTEAFF. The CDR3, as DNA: TGCGCCAGCAGCTTGACGCCATCTGACCGGAACACTGAAGCTTTCTTT.

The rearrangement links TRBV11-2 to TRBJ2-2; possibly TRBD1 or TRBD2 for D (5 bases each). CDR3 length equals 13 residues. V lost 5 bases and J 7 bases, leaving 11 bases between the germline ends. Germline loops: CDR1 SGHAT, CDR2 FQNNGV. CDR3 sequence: CASSPWGNGELFF. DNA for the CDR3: TGTGCCAGCAGCCCTTGGGGGAACGGGGAGCTGTTTTTT.

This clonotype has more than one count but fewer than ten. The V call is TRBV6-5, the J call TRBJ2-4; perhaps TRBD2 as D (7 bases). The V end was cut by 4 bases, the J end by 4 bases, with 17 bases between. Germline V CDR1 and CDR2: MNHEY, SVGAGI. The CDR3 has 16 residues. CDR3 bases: TGTGCCAGCAGTTGGAACCAGGGAGGGGGGAAAAACATTCAGTACTTC. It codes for CASSWNQGGGKNIQYF.

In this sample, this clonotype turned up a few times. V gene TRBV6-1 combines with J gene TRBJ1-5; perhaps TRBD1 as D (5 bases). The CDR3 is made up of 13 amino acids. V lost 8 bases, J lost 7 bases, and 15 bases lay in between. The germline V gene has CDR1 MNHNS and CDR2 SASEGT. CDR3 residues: CASVQVGGQPQHF. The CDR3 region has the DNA TGTGCCAGCGTACAGGTCGGGGGACAGCCCCAGCATTTT.

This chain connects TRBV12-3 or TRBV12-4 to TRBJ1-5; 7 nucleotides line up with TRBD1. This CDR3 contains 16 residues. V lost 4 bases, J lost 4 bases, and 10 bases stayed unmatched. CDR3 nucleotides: TGTGCCAGCAGTTCACAGGGGCAGAGGTATAATCAGCCCCAGCATTTT. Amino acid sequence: CASSSQGQRYNQPQHF.

CDR3 sequence: CASTDRTGARTGELFF. Written as DNA, the CDR3 is TGTGCCAGCACCGATAGGACAGGCGCCAGGACCGGGGAGCTGTTTTTT. The J gene is TRBJ2-2, the V gene TRBV7-6, with TRBD1 matching over 7 bases. V trimming: 7 bases; J trimming: 5 bases; junction bases outside the gene matches: 13. This CDR3 has 16 residues. Germline CDR1 is SGHVS and CDR2 is FNYEAQ. Together with reference TRBV7-6 and TRBJ2-2, the CDR3 gives the full variable domain: GAGVSQSPRYKVTKRGQDVALRCDPISGHVSLYWYRQALGQGPEFLTYFNYEAQQDKSGLPNDRFSAERPEGSISTLTIQRTEQRDSAMYRCASTDRTGARTGELFFGEGSRLTVL.

The CDR3 reads CASSFTLQGLAGEDWTYEQYF. The CDR3 DNA reads as TGTGCCAGCAGTTTCACCCTTCAGGGACTAGCGGGAGAAGATTGGACCTACGAGCAGTACTTC. The chain links TRBV28 to TRBJ2-7; 14 nucleotides agree with TRBD2. Trimming removed 3 bases from V and 2 bases from J; junction bases left unmatched: 18. From germline, CDR1 is MDHEN and CDR2 SYDVKM. This CDR3 comprises 21 residues. Combining the CDR3 with reference TRBV28 and TRBJ2-7 gives the whole variable domain DVKVTQSSRYLVKRTGEKVFLECVQDMDHENMFWYRQDPGLGLRLIYFSYDVKMKEKGDIPEGYSVSREKKERFSLILESASTNQTSMYLCASSFTLQGLAGEDWTYEQYFGPGTRLTVT.

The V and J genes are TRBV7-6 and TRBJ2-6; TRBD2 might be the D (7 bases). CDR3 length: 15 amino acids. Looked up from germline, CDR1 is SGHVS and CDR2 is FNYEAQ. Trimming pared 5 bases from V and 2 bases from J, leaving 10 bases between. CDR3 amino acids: CASSQGRAGANVLTF. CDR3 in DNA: TGTGCCAGCAGCCAGGGGAGGGCTGGGGCCAACGTCCTGACTTTC.

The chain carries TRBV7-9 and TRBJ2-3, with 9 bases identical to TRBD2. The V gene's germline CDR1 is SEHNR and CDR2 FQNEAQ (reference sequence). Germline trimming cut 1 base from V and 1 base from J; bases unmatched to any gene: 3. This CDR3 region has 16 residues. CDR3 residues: CASSLVVAGGTDTQYF. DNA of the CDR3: TGTGCCAGCAGCTTAGTGGTAGCGGGGGGCACAGATACGCAGTATTTT.

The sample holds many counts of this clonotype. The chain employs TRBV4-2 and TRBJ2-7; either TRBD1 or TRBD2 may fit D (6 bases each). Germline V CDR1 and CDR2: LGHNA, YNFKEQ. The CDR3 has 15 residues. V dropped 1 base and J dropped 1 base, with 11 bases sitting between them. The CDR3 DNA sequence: TGTGCCAGCAGCCAAGGGGGGGCCGCTTCCTACGAGCAGTACTTC. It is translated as CASSQGGAASYEQYF.

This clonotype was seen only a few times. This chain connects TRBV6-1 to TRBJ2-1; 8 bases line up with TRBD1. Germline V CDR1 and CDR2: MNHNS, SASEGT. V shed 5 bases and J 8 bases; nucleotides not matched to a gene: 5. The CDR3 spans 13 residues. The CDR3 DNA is TGTGCCAGCAGTCGACAGGGGCCCCATGAGCAGTTCTTC. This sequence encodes CASSRQGPHEQFF.

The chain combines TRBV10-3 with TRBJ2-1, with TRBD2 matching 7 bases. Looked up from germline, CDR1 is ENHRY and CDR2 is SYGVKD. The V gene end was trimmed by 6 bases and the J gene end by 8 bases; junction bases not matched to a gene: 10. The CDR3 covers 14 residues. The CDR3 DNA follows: TGTGCCATCAGCCTACTAGCGACCGGCGATGAGCAGTTCTTC. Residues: CAISLLATGDEQFF.

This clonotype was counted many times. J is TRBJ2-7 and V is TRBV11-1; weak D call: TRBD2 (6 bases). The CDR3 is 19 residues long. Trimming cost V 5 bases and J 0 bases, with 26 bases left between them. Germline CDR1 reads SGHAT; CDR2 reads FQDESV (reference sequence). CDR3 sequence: CASSRTPGISGYHSYEQYF. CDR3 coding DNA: TGTGCCAGCAGCCGTACCCCGGGAATAAGCGGGTACCACTCCTACGAGCAGTACTTC.

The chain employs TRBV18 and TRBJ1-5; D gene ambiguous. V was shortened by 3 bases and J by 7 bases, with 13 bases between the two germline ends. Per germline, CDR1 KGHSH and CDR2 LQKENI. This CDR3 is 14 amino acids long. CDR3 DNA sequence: TGTGCCAGCTCACCCGGACTACCGGGACAGCCCCAGCATTTT. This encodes CASSPGLPGQPQHF. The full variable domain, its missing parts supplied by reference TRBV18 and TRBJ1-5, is NAGVMQNPRHLVRRRGQEARLRCSPMKGHSHVYWYRQLPEEGLKFMVYLQKENIIDESGMPKERFSAEFPKEGPSILRIQQVVRGDSAAYFCASSPGLPGQPQHFGDGTRLSIL.